One and the same sample provided the 23 T cell receptor beta chains below, sequenced in a study of blood T cell repertoires in COVID-19 (dated by TCRdb to the early 2020s). Libraries were built with the immunoSEQ multiplex PCR assay. The clones in this table, taken by TCRdb from immuneACCESS, are in-frame only. Not every clone is retained; where verified, under half of the shortfall comes from an unresolved V gene, and the cause of the rest is unknown. The sample records 260,000 or so clones, around 90% of which are singletons. The ten largest clones take up over 0.55% of the sample. Sequences were obtained from peripheral blood. These receptors were collected from a human donor in a cohort sampled during active COVID-19.

V gene TRBV3-1 (or the pseudogene TRBV3-2) combines with J gene TRBJ1-3; D is undetermined. The ends were cut back, 5 bases at V and 1 base at J, with 15 bases in the middle. Per the germline V gene, CDR1 is LGHDT and CDR2 is YNNKEL (reference sequence). This CDR3 has 16 amino acids. DNA for the CDR3: TGTGCCAGCAGCTCAGTCCCTCGGGGATCTGGAAACACCATATATTTT. Translation: CASSSVPRGSGNTIYF.

The gene calls are TRBV7-3 and TRBJ2-1; no definite D call. The V gene lost 2 bases and the J gene lost 6 bases, with 8 bases spanning the gap. CDR3 length equals 13 residues. Germline V gives CDR1 SGHTA, CDR2 FQGTGA. The CDR3 is CASSLGALNEQFF. CDR3 sequence (DNA): TGTGCCAGCAGCTTAGGAGCGCTCAATGAGCAGTTCTTC.

The V call is TRBV19, the J call TRBJ1-5, with a possible D match to TRBD1 (6 bases). V gave up 3 bases and J gave up 2 bases, with 11 bases separating them. The CDR3 has 15 amino acids. Germline V lookup: CDR1 LNHDA, CDR2 SQIVND (reference sequence). The CDR3 reads CASSISSGGNQPQHF. The CDR3 bases are TGTGCCAGTAGTATTAGCTCAGGGGGCAATCAGCCCCAGCATTTT.

The rearrangement joins TRBV10-3 to TRBJ2-3, with TRBD2 matching 11 bases. CDR1 ENHRY and CDR2 SYGVKD come from the germline V gene. V lost 6 bases, J lost 8 bases, and 7 bases stayed unmatched. The CDR3 is made up of 14 amino acids. CDR3 bases: TGTGCCATCAGGGAACTAGCGGGAGAGGTTACGCAGTATTTT. Translation gives CAIRELAGEVTQYF.

This chain links TRBV11-2 with TRBJ2-2; 8 bases map to TRBD2. Germline CDR1 SGHAT, CDR2 FQNNGV. This CDR3 contains 15 residues. Germline trimming cut 5 bases from V and 6 bases from J; bases unmatched to any gene: 8. This CDR3 is CASSMRGAGPGELFF. The CDR3 DNA is TGTGCCAGCAGCATGCGGGGGGCCGGCCCCGGGGAGCTGTTTTTT.

The chain couples TRBV27 to TRBJ1-2; TRBD1 agrees at 9 bases. The CDR3 length is 14 residues. Germline V gene data show CDR1 as MNHEY and CDR2 as SMNVEV (reference sequence). With V trimmed by 1 base and J by 7 bases, 4 bases remained unmatched. CDR3 region: CASSLLDRGGGYTF. The DNA for the CDR3 is TGTGCCAGCAGTTTATTGGACAGGGGAGGTGGCTACACCTTC.

In this sample, this clone turned up a few times. V usage is TRBV5-1 and J usage is TRBJ2-7; D may be TRBD1 (5 bases). Per germline, CDR1 SGHRS and CDR2 YFSETQ. V shed 5 bases and J shed 3 bases, with 12 bases lying between them. The CDR3 spans 13 residues. This CDR3 reads CASSLDSYYEQYF. In nucleotides, the CDR3 is TGCGCCAGCAGTCTTGACAGCTACTACGAGCAGTACTTC. Combining the CDR3 with reference TRBV5-1 and TRBJ2-7 gives the whole variable domain KAGVTQTPRYLIKTRGQQVTLSCSPISGHRSVSWYQQTPGQGLQFLFEYFSETQRNKGNFPGRFSGRQFSNSRSEMNVSTLELGDSALYLCASSLDSYYEQYFGPGTRLTVT.

This clone was seen ten or more times. The J gene is TRBJ1-1, the V gene TRBV7-9; D not certain. V dropped 6 bases and J dropped 1 base, with 12 bases sitting between them. The CDR3 consists of 14 residues. Germline V gene lookup returns CDR1 SEHNR and CDR2 FQNEAQ (reference sequence). For the CDR3, the DNA is TGTGCCAGCAGTCTAGACGGGTGGAACACTGAAGCTTTCTTT. It specifies CASSLDGWNTEAFF.

V gene TRBV7-2 combines with J gene TRBJ1-4; D unclear. Germline CDR1 and CDR2: SGHTA and FQGNSA. The CDR3 loop spans 16 amino acids. V lost 0 bases, J lost 0 bases, and 8 bases lay in between. CDR3 loop: CASSLATGATNEKLFF. The CDR3 nucleotides read TGTGCCAGCAGCTTAGCGACGGGTGCAACTAATGAAAAACTGTTTTTT.

This clone was detected once. This chain links TRBV30 with TRBJ1-1, with D uncertain. CDR1 GTSNPN and CDR2 SVGIG come from the germline V gene (reference sequence). The CDR3 contains 16 residues. Trimming cost V 5 bases and J 1 base, with 20 bases left between them. CDR3 DNA sequence: TGTGCCTGGGGAGGGAGCGCCGGACTTTCGAACACTGAAGCTTTCTTT. It encodes CAWGGSAGLSNTEAFF. Full variable domain (remainder filled in from reference TRBV30 and TRBJ1-1): SQTIHQWPATLVQPVGSPLSLECTVEGTSNPNLYWYRQAAGRGLQLLFYSVGIGQISSEVPQNLSASRPQDRQFILSSKKLLLSDSGFYLCAWGGSAGLSNTEAFFGQGTRLTVV.

V and J are TRBV10-3 and TRBJ2-7; D is possibly TRBD2 (7 bases). V gave up 7 bases and J gave up 4 bases, with 20 bases separating them. CDR3 length: 15 residues. Germline CDR1 reads ENHRY; CDR2 reads SYGVKD. CDR3 region: CAITRGDNGFYEQYF. For the CDR3, the DNA is TGTGCCATCACCCGGGGGGACAATGGATTTTACGAGCAGTACTTC.

V and J are TRBV29-1 and TRBJ1-4, with TRBD1 matching 12 bases. The ends lost 6 bases at V and 7 bases at J; junction bases unmatched: 9. CDR3 length: 15 amino acids. Germline V gene sequence: CDR1 SQVTM, CDR2 ANQGSEA. CDR3 protein: CSVWDRGRGSEKLFF. DNA of the CDR3: TGCAGCGTGTGGGACAGGGGGCGCGGGAGTGAAAAACTGTTTTTT.

The chain has TRBV4-2 and TRBJ2-7; D might be TRBD2 (6 bases). The CDR3 spans 16 residues. Trimming stripped 1 base from V and 4 bases from J, with 17 bases between. The germline V gene encodes CDR1 LGHNA and CDR2 YNFKEQ. The CDR3 DNA reads as TGTGCCAGCAGCCAAGGGGTAGACGGGAGTATTTACGAGCAGTACTTC. Translating gives CASSQGVDGSIYEQYF.

Regarding this clone: Other DNA sequences within the sample encode an identical CDR3. This chain links TRBV2 with TRBJ1-2, with 7 bases aligning to TRBD1. Trimming removed 4 bases from V and 5 bases from J; junction bases left unmatched: 7. CDR3 length: 14 residues. Germline V gives CDR1 SNHLY, CDR2 FYNNEI. Here the CDR3 reads CASSGEGALYGYTF. CDR3 coding DNA: TGTGCCAGCAGTGGCGAGGGGGCGCTTTATGGCTACACCTTC.

The chain couples TRBV19 to TRBJ1-2; 8 bases match TRBD1. V was pared by 5 bases and J by 8 bases, with 16 bases of the junction left unmatched. Germline V lookup: CDR1 LNHDA, CDR2 SQIVND (reference sequence). The CDR3 runs 16 residues. The CDR3 region is CASSFLGQGRASGYTF. CDR3 DNA sequence: TGTGCCAGTAGTTTCCTCGGACAGGGCAGGGCTAGCGGCTACACCTTC.

The chain recombines TRBV5-8 with TRBJ1-4, with D tentatively TRBD1 (5 bases). V was trimmed by 0 bases and J by 10 bases, leaving 10 bases between them. This CDR3 spans 13 amino acids. Germline CDR1 is SGHTS and CDR2 is YDEGEE. The CDR3: CASSLDPGGKLFF. In nucleotides, the CDR3 is TGTGCCAGCAGCTTGGATCCGGGGGGAAAACTGTTTTTT.

This rearrangement joins TRBV7-2 to TRBJ2-3; unclear D gene. The germline V gene encodes CDR1 SGHTA and CDR2 FQGNSA. This CDR3 contains 13 residues. Between the trimmed V and J ends, which lost 1 base and 3 bases, there was a span of 5 bases. The CDR3 DNA reads as TGTGCCAGCAGCTTAGTTACAACAGATACGCAGTATTTT. Translation gives CASSLVTTDTQYF. Supplemented by reference TRBV7-2 and TRBJ2-3, the full variable domain reads GAGVSQSPSNKVTEKGKDVELRCDPISGHTALYWYRQSLGQGLEFLIYFQGNSAPDKSGLPSDRFSAERTGGSVSTLTIQRTQQEDSAVYLCASSLVTTDTQYFGPGTRLTVL.

This chain joins TRBV19 and TRBJ2-7, with 8 bases matching TRBD2. Germline V gene data show CDR1 as LNHDA and CDR2 as SQIVND (reference sequence). CDR3 length: 14 amino acids. The junction had 6 bases not matched to a gene; V was cut back by 5 bases and J by 3 bases. CDR3: CASSSRTSSYEQYF. In DNA form, the CDR3 reads TGTGCCAGTAGTTCCCGGACTAGCAGCTACGAGCAGTACTTC.

The rearrangement uses TRBV19 and TRBJ2-7; 7 bases map to TRBD1. The CDR3 sequence is 15 residues long. The V gene end was trimmed by 7 bases and the J gene end by 1 base; junction bases not matched to a gene: 10. Germline loops: CDR1 LNHDA, CDR2 SQIVND (reference sequence). The CDR3 DNA is TGTGCCAGTAACCCTCGACAGGGACCTTCCTACGAGCAGTACTTC. Protein sequence: CASNPRQGPSYEQYF.

This sequence joins TRBV2 and TRBJ2-1; perhaps TRBD2 as D (6 bases). Between the trimmed V and J ends, which lost 10 bases and 8 bases, there was a span of 21 bases. Germline V gives CDR1 SNHLY, CDR2 FYNNEI. The CDR3 extends over 14 amino acids. The CDR3 sequence is CATTRRGLGDEQFF. Here the CDR3 DNA reads TGTGCCACCACGAGGAGGGGTCTGGGCGATGAGCAGTTCTTC.

This chain links TRBV11-2 with TRBJ2-7, with a tentative D call TRBD2 (5 bases). With 3 bases removed from V and 2 bases from J, the gap between germline ends came to 8 bases. This CDR3 region has 13 residues. Per germline, CDR1 SGHAT and CDR2 FQNNGV. The CDR3 sequence: CASSFSGTYEQYF. The DNA of the CDR3 is TGTGCCAGCAGCTTTTCCGGGACCTACGAGCAGTACTTC. The full variable domain, in which reference TRBV11-2 and TRBJ2-7 provide the parts outside the CDR3, is EAGVAQSPRYKIIEKRQSVAFWCNPISGHATLYWYQQILGQGPKLLIQFQNNGVVDDSQLPKDRFSAERLKGVDSTLKIQPAKLEDSAVYLCASSFSGTYEQYFGPGTRLTVT.

The chain recombines TRBV11-1 with TRBJ2-7; D remains ambiguous. The V gene's germline CDR1 is SGHAT and CDR2 FQDESV (reference sequence). V was cut by 5 bases and J by 3 bases, with 8 bases left in between. This CDR3 comprises 12 residues. CDR3 region: CASSQLSYEQYF. The CDR3 coding sequence is TGTGCCAGCAGCCAACTAAGCTACGAGCAGTACTTC.

The V gene is TRBV9, the J gene TRBJ2-1; perhaps TRBD2 as D (5 bases). The germline gives CDR1 SGDLS, CDR2 YYNGEE. V was shortened by 0 bases and J by 1 base, with 8 bases between the two germline ends. CDR3 size: 15 residues. CDR3 in DNA: TGTGCCAGCAGCGTAGATCGGGGTTCCTACAATGAGCAGTTCTTC. This translates into CASSVDRGSYNEQFF.